This T cell receptor beta chain was found in a study of blood T cell repertoires in COVID-19. Looking at the study overall: The United States, Italy and Spain were the sources of the acute and convalescent COVID-19 samples. T cells, B-cell-depleted T cells, or PBMCs provided the cDNA or gDNA that served as material.

Per the authors' pipeline: By means of reference gene primer amplification, nucleated cell counts were estimated. Repertoires were generated with immunoSEQ multiplex PCR, while TCRdb's copy carries only in-frame clones and drops some. The DNA was the basis for D and trimming; V, J and clone size are from that table. The table has 26,000 or so clones, roughly 90% seen once. The CDR3 covers 15 residues. Germline V CDR1 and CDR2: SGHTA, FQGTGA. V was clipped by 5 bases and J by 3 bases; unmatched bases: 3. Sequencing was performed on peripheral blood. This chain links TRBV7-3 with TRBJ2-1, with 11 positions matching TRBD2. The TCR comes from a man aged 70 or older with acute or convalescent COVID-19. The CDR3 bases are TGTGCCAGCAGCACTAGCGGGAGCAGCTACAATGAGCAGTTCTTC. This translates into CASSTSGSSYNEQFF.